The clone carrying this T cell receptor beta chain was seen a handful of times. As yet, its antigen is unknown. Amplification from RNA transcripts yielded the TCR beta CDR3 regions. Following a first-round RT-PCR that used HTBI primers, a second-round multiplex PCR was carried out. TCRdb reprocessed the multiplex PCR reads via MiXCR and lists one record per CDR3 protein. Among over a million distinct CDR3 sequences listed, less than 45% were seen once. The data were taken from a study of Graves' ophthalmopathy and Graves' hyperthyroidism. Overall study results and limits: The model flagged ophthalmopathy progression at approximately 70% sensitivity and around 77% specificity. Sensitivity of 85% to 90% and specificity of around 76% were achieved when a 13-signature model separated ophthalmopathy from stable hyperthyroidism.

Germline loops: CDR1 GTSNPN, CDR2 SVGIG (reference sequence). V was clipped by 2 bases and J by 7 bases, with 17 bases between them. The length of the CDR3 is 14 residues. A diagnosis was made from clinical symptoms together with serum thyroxine, TRAb, thyroid ultrasound and orbital computed tomography. The chain employs TRBV30 and TRBJ1-2, with TRBD1 as a possible D gene (6 bases). The material sequenced was peripheral blood or thyroid tissue (not recorded which). The receptor was isolated from an adult man with Graves' hyperthyroidism. As DNA, the CDR3 is TGTGCCTGGAGTATCAGGGGCGGAGGAGCTGGCTACACCTTC. It yields the protein CAWSIRGGGAGYTF.